This T cell receptor (beta chain) originates from a study of OX40 agonist ivuxolimab in advanced cancers. Background on the study: Partial responses were achieved by three patients: one hepatocellular carcinoma, two cutaneous melanoma.

This clone showed up just once. The trim removed 0 bases at V and 7 bases at J, leaving 11 bases unmatched. Germline values: CDR1 SGHVS, CDR2 FQNEAQ. The CDR3 has 17 amino acids. Clones were sequenced by immunoSEQ multiplex PCR, and TCRdb holds only the in-frame ones, with some missing. This sample has tens of thousands of clones; 75% to 85% occur once, and the top ten carry about 2%. The sample consisted of CD4+ or CD8+ T cells sorted from blood, taken in a trial of the OX40 agonist ivuxolimab. This receptor was taken from an adult with an advanced solid tumor such as melanoma, head and neck, liver or kidney cancer. The gene calls are TRBV7-8 and TRBJ2-1; 8 bases map to TRBD2. The CDR3 coding sequence is TGTGCCAGCAGCTTAGCCTTAGCGGGGAGTGTATTAAATGAGCAGTTCTTC. Protein: CASSLALAGSVLNEQFF.